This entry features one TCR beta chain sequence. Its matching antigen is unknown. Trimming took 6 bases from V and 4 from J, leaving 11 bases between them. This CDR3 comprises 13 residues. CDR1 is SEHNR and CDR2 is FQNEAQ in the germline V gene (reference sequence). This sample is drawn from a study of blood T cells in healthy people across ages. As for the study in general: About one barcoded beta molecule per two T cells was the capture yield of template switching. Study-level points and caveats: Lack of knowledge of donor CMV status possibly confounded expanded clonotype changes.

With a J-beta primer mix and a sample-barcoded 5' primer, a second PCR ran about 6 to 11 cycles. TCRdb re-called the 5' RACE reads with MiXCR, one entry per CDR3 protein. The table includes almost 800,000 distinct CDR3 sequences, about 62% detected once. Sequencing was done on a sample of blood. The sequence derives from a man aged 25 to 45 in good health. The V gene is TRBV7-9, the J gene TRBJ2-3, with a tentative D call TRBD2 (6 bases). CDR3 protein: CASRDYSADTQYF. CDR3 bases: TGTGCCAGCAGGGACTATAGCGCAGATACGCAGTATTTT.